These T cell receptor beta chains were read from a single sample in a study of T cell responses to AZD1222 COVID-19 vaccine. Method: immunoSEQ multiplex PCR; TCRdb's copy keeps in-frame clones and lacks some. The sample comprises roughly 50,000 clones, roughly 90% of which are singletons, and roughly 15% rests with the top ten. The specimen was peripheral blood, collected 28 days after the second AZD1222 dose. The receptors come from an adult who received the AZD1222 COVID-19 vaccine. Both conserved end residues are part of each CDR3. A D gene is named only where the DNA matches it firmly. Size values are once, few and many counts, or a class for expanded clones, and some rows have none.

cdr3_nt | cdr3_aa | d_call | v_call | cdr3_length | clone_size | j_call
TGTGCCAGCAGCTTGCAGGGGCAAGGCTATGGCTACACCTTC | CASSLQGQGYGYTF | - | TRBV7-2 | 14 | - | TRBJ1-2
TGTGCCACCAGCCCCCCCGGGACAGGGGTGACCGGGGAGCTGTTTTTT | CATSPPGTGVTGELFF | TRBD1 | TRBV24-1 | 16 | - | TRBJ2-2
TGTGCCAGAGGCAGGGGGAAACACGAGCAGTACTTC | CARGRGKHEQYF | TRBD1 | TRBV19 | 12 | - | TRBJ2-7
TGCGCCAGCAGCCAAGAAGGGAGCGATGAGCAGTTCTTC | CASSQEGSDEQFF | - | TRBV4-1 | 13 | - | TRBJ2-1
TGTGCCAGCAGTCGGAGGGCACAAGCTTTCTTT | CASSRRAQAFF | - | TRBV12-3/TRBV12-4 | 11 | - | TRBJ1-1
TGCGCCAGCAGCTGGACTAGCGGGAGCCCAAACACCGGGGAGCTGTTTTTT | CASSWTSGSPNTGELFF | TRBD2 | TRBV5-1 | 17 | - | TRBJ2-2
TGTGCCAGCAGTTCCCGACGGCCTTATAATTCACCCCTCCACTTT | CASSSRRPYNSPLHF | - | TRBV6-5 | 15 | - | TRBJ1-6
TGTGCCAGCAGCTTAGAGGGGGATTCACCCCTCCACTTT | CASSLEGDSPLHF | - | TRBV7-9 | 13 | - | TRBJ1-6
TGTGCCAGCAGCTTTGCGGGGGCCATTAGCACAGATACGCAGTATTTT | CASSFAGAISTDTQYF | - | TRBV5-8 | 16 | - | TRBJ2-3
TGTGCCAGCAGCACTCGGACAGGGACGTCCTATTTCACAGATACGCAGTATTTT | CASSTRTGTSYFTDTQYF | TRBD1 | TRBV7-9 | 18 | - | TRBJ2-3
TGTGCCAGCAGCTACGAATTGAACACTGAAGCTTTCTTT | CASSYELNTEAFF | - | TRBV7-2 | 13 | - | TRBJ1-1
TGCAGCGCCGGACAGTTGAACACTGAAGCTTTCTTT | CSAGQLNTEAFF | - | TRBV29-1 | 12 | - | TRBJ1-1
TGCGCCAGCAGCCAGGGACTAGCGGGAGGATCCTACGAGCAGTACTTC | CASSQGLAGGSYEQYF | TRBD2 | TRBV4-1 | 16 | few | TRBJ2-7
TGTGCCAGCTCACCGGCCGCCACAGATACGCAGTATTTT | CASSPAATDTQYF | - | TRBV18 | 13 | - | TRBJ2-3
TGTGCCAGCAGTCCACAGGGGACACGAAGGACCGGGGAGCTGTTTTTT | CASSPQGTRRTGELFF | TRBD1 | TRBV28 | 16 | - | TRBJ2-2
TGTGCCACCAGTGACCCTCGGGACAGGGGGGATGGGGAGCAGTACTTC | CATSDPRDRGDGEQYF | TRBD1 | TRBV24-1 | 16 | - | TRBJ2-7
TGTGCCAGCTCACCCCTCGGAAACACCATATATTTT | CASSPLGNTIYF | - | TRBV18 | 12 | - | TRBJ1-3
TGTGCCTGGACAACGGGGACTGATTTTTATGGCTACACCTTC | CAWTTGTDFYGYTF | - | TRBV30 | 14 | - | TRBJ1-2
TGTGCCAGCAGCGGGACTAGCGGGGGCGAGCAGTACTTC | CASSGTSGGEQYF | TRBD2 | TRBV12-3/TRBV12-4 | 13 | - | TRBJ2-7
TGTGCCAGCACTATTGACTGGTACACTGAAGCTTTCTTT | CASTIDWYTEAFF | - | TRBV6-5 | 13 | - | TRBJ1-1
TGTGCCAGTAAATGGGACGGGGGGTCCTTTAACACCGGGGAGCTGTTTTTT | CASKWDGGSFNTGELFF | TRBD2 | TRBV19 | 17 | - | TRBJ2-2
TGTGCCAGCAGCGTGGGGGGGCAAAAAGAGACCCAGTACTTC | CASSVGGQKETQYF | - | TRBV9 | 14 | - | TRBJ2-5
TGTGCCAGCAGCCCCCCTAGCGGGAGAGGAGAGACCCAGTACTTC | CASSPPSGRGETQYF | TRBD2 | TRBV5-4 | 15 | - | TRBJ2-5
TGTGCCAGCTCACGGGGGTCTGGAAACACCATATATTTT | CASSRGSGNTIYF | - | TRBV11-3 | 13 | - | TRBJ1-3
TGCGCCAGCAGCTTGGTTGGACTCCAGGCTGAAGCTTTCTTT | CASSLVGLQAEAFF | - | TRBV5-1 | 14 | - | TRBJ1-1
TGTGCCAGCAGGTCCGAGTTGGGGGAGCTGTTTTTT | CASRSELGELFF | - | TRBV6-5 | 12 | - | TRBJ2-2
TGTGCCAGCAGTGAATCCGGCCGACAGGGGGACCTTCATGGCTACACCTTC | CASSESGRQGDLHGYTF | TRBD1 | TRBV25-1 | 17 | - | TRBJ1-2
TGTGCCAGCCAAGCGCTGGGGGAGGGCGTTTCGAGTGAGCAGTTCTTC | CASQALGEGVSSEQFF | TRBD2 | TRBV5-6 | 16 | - | TRBJ2-1
TGTGCCAGTAGTCCCGACAGGGGTATCAATCAGCCCCAGCATTTT | CASSPDRGINQPQHF | TRBD1 | TRBV19 | 15 | - | TRBJ1-5
TGTGCCAGCAGCGAATACCGCATAGGGGCAGGGGACTACGAGCAGTACTTC | CASSEYRIGAGDYEQYF | - | TRBV13 | 17 | - | TRBJ2-7
TGTGCCAGCACGCGGAACAATGAGCAGTTCTTC | CASTRNNEQFF | - | TRBV6-5 | 11 | - | TRBJ2-1
TGTGCCAGTAGACTAGCTGGGCTAGCCAAAAACATTCAGTACTTC | CASRLAGLAKNIQYF | - | TRBV19 | 15 | - | TRBJ2-4
TGTGCCAGCAGCCCGGATTTGAACACTGAAGCTTTCTTT | CASSPDLNTEAFF | - | TRBV9 | 13 | few | TRBJ1-1
TGCAGCGTTGCCACAGGGGGCGCAGGCACTGAAGCTTTCTTT | CSVATGGAGTEAFF | TRBD1 | TRBV29-1 | 14 | once | TRBJ1-1
TGTGCCAGCACCCTCCTGGGACCGGGAATAGGCTATGAGCAGTTCTTC | CASTLLGPGIGYEQFF | - | TRBV7-2 | 16 | - | TRBJ2-1
TGTGCCAGCAGCTGGGGAAGGAACGAGCAGTACTTC | CASSWGRNEQYF | - | TRBV4-2 | 12 | - | TRBJ2-7
TGTGCCAGCAGTAGGGGAGGAAGCTATGGCTACACCTTC | CASSRGGSYGYTF | - | TRBV6-5 | 13 | - | TRBJ1-2
TGTGCCAGCAGACAAAACCGGGGCACTGAAGCTTTCTTT | CASRQNRGTEAFF | - | TRBV14 | 13 | - | TRBJ1-1
TGTGCCAGCAGCCCCAGCAATCAGCCCCAGCATTTT | CASSPSNQPQHF | - | TRBV7-9 | 12 | - | TRBJ1-5
TGTGCCAGCAGCCCAAGGAGGGGAACTAACTATGGCTACACCTTC | CASSPRRGTNYGYTF | - | TRBV7-2 | 15 | - | TRBJ1-2
TGTGCCAGCAGCCAAGGTAACGAAAAACTGTTTTTT | CASSQGNEKLFF | - | TRBV3-1/TRBV3-2 | 12 | - | TRBJ1-4
TGTGCCATCAGTGAGTCTCGGATCACTGAAGCTTTCTTT | CAISESRITEAFF | - | TRBV10-3 | 13 | - | TRBJ1-1
TGTGCCAGTAGCCTGACAGGAGGCCACTATGGCTACACCTTC | CASSLTGGHYGYTF | - | TRBV19 | 14 | - | TRBJ1-2
TGTGCCAGCAGCCCCCGTATAGGAGACTATGGCTACACCTTC | CASSPRIGDYGYTF | - | TRBV9 | 14 | once | TRBJ1-2
TGTGCCAGCAGCAGGACAGCGAACACTGAAGCTTTCTTT | CASSRTANTEAFF | - | TRBV6-4 | 13 | - | TRBJ1-1
TGTGCCAGCAGCCCGGCCGCACAACCGCAAAGCAAGCAGTTCTTC | CASSPAAQPQSKQFF | - | TRBV5-5 | 15 | - | TRBJ2-1
TGTGCCAGCAGCGTTTGGGACGACCCCTACGAGCAGTACTTC | CASSVWDDPYEQYF | - | TRBV9 | 14 | once | TRBJ2-7
TGTGCCAGCAGCATCGACAATTACTCCTATAATTCACCCCTCCACTTT | CASSIDNYSYNSPLHF | - | TRBV5-4 | 16 | - | TRBJ1-6
TGTGCCAGCAGTGAATATGCCGGGACAGGGGTAGAGACCCAGTACTTC | CASSEYAGTGVETQYF | TRBD1 | TRBV25-1 | 16 | - | TRBJ2-5
TGTGCCAGCAGTATAGGACAGGGGCAAAATGAAAAACTGTTTTTT | CASSIGQGQNEKLFF | TRBD1 | TRBV27 | 15 | - | TRBJ1-4
TGTGCCAGCTCACCTGGTCAGAGGGGCAATGAGCAGTTCTTC | CASSPGQRGNEQFF | - | TRBV18 | 14 | - | TRBJ2-1
TGTGCCTGGAGGTTAAACGGGGGATCTGGAAACACCATATATTTT | CAWRLNGGSGNTIYF | - | TRBV30 | 15 | - | TRBJ1-3
TGTGCCAGCACCTGGGGAAGCACAGATACGCAGTATTTT | CASTWGSTDTQYF | - | TRBV2 | 13 | - | TRBJ2-3
TGCGCCAGCAGCGACGGACAGTCCCAGAACACTGAAGCTTTCTTT | CASSDGQSQNTEAFF | - | TRBV5-1 | 15 | - | TRBJ1-1
TGCGCCAGCAGCTTGAACCCAGGTGAGCAGTTCTTC | CASSLNPGEQFF | - | TRBV5-1 | 12 | - | TRBJ2-1
TGTGCCAGCAGCACACTTACGGGGGCTGAAGAGCAGTACTTC | CASSTLTGAEEQYF | - | TRBV27 | 14 | - | TRBJ2-7
TGTGCCTCGACAGGGGGCCCGAACACCGGGGAGCTGTTTTTT | CASTGGPNTGELFF | TRBD1 | TRBV24-1 | 14 | - | TRBJ2-2